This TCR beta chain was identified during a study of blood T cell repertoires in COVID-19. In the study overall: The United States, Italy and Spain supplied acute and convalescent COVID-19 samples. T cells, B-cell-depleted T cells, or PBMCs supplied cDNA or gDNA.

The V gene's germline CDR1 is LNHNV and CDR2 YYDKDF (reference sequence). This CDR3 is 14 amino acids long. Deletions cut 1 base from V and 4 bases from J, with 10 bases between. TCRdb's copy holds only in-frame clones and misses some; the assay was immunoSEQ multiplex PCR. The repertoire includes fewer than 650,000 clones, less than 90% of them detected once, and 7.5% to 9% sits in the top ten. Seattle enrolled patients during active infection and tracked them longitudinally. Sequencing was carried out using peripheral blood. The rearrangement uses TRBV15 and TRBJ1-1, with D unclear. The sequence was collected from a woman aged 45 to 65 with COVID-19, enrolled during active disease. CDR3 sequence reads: CATSRVQRSTEAFF. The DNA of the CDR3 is TGTGCCACCAGCAGAGTTCAAAGGAGCACTGAAGCTTTCTTT.